This TCR beta chain was captured by sequencing in a study of blood T cell repertoires in COVID-19 (dated by TCRdb to about 2020). For the wider study: Collaborator samples came from the United States, Italy and Spain and covered acute and convalescent phases of COVID-19. Samples came from the ongoing ImmuneRACE study (first 160 participants) plus 1,254 subjects from 6 global collaborators. Nearly every sample came with metadata listing a de-identified subject ID, COVID-19 status, age in years and sex. HLA class I and class II types, where available, came from metadata supplied by the sample provider rather than from assay-based typing. The material from the prospective study consisted of cDNA or gDNA derived from T cells, B-cell-depleted T cells, or PBMCs. A freely available public database, intended as a resource for researchers studying the immune response to SARS-CoV-2, is where the repertoires were released. Deeply sampled blood TCRbeta repertoires from subjects exposed to, actively infected with, or recovered from COVID-19 were included in the dataset.

TCRbeta CDR3 regions were amplified from genomic DNA by means of the immunoSEQ Assay, a bias-controlled multiplex PCR. The published analysis was carried out like this. Nucleated cell counts per sample were estimated from amplification of reference gene primers within the assay. To quantify the absolute abundance of each unique TCRbeta CDR3 rearrangement, sequence reads were collapsed and filtered. For each sample, productive Simpson clonality was calculated as the square root of Simpson's diversity index across productive rearrangements. The source is immuneACCESS, and TCRdb retained only in-frame sequences with V and J called. Part of the clones is not carried over; for the studies checked, unresolved V genes explain less than half of this, and the remainder is unexplained. That table gives V, J and clone size, and the DNA gave D and trimming. The sample yields roughly 100,000 clones; 75% to 90% were counted once. Of the sample, about a third falls within the top ten clones.

Whole blood was collected in K2EDTA tubes by collaborating institutions according to the institutions' own protocols. Collaborator samples were shipped for TCRbeta analysis as frozen whole blood, isolated PBMCs, or DNA extracted from either sample type. Inclusive of the bounding cysteine and phenylalanine, the CDR3 is 13 residues long. Solely the CDR3 DNA is kept, with 39 bases framed from the first base. V loses 7 bases, J loses 3 bases, and the germline ends lie 12 bases apart. The germline V gene provides CDR1 ENHRY and CDR2 SYGVKD. What the work shows at the level of the full study, not this receptor alone: The quantity of clinical and demographic metadata differed by source and by participant and was supplied without curation.

Notes on this clone: No antigen is known for it. Qualities for individual bases were not recorded, and no much larger clone is one base off.

Material: peripheral blood. This receptor chain uses TRBV10-3 and TRBJ2-5, and TRBD1 may be the D gene, going by 5 matching bases. This TCR derives from a woman older than 75 with acute or convalescent COVID-19. The sequence in DNA is TGTGCCATCACCCCTGGCAGGGAAGAGACCCAGTACTTC. This translates into CAITPGREETQYF.